This T cell receptor beta chain was sequenced for a study of blood T cells in healthy people across ages. Study findings and constraints: TCR beta diversity per million T cells fell roughly linearly with age. Diversity was estimated from one million T cells, and these estimates were considered underestimates.

Then a second PCR, running roughly 7 to 11 cycles, was carried out with a sample-barcoded 5' primer and a J-beta primer mix. All samples gave at least 3 million CDR3-containing paired-end reads. TCRdb ran MiXCR on the 5' RACE reads and lists one entry per CDR3 protein. In the table there are about 1,000,000 distinct CDR3 sequences, 35% to 50% of which are singletons. Per individual sample, total RNA of at least 6 micrograms was extracted. The CDR3 contains 15 residues. Trimming left V 1 base short and J 1 base short, with 8 bases between. From germline, CDR1 is SGHAT and CDR2 FQDESV (reference sequence). This clonotype occurred a few times. As yet, its antigen is unknown.

The sequence was obtained from a woman aged 55 to 70 in good health. This sequence joins TRBV11-1 and TRBJ2-4; D assignment may be TRBD1 or TRBD2 (5 bases each). Material for sequencing was blood. CDR3 sequence reads: CASSLVRGAKNIQYF. CDR3 in DNA: TGTGCCAGCAGCTTAGTCCGGGGCGCCAAAAACATTCAGTACTTC.